This T cell receptor (beta chain) was obtained from a study of cytomegalovirus exposure and HLA in healthy donors. Study conclusions and caveats: Among immune exposure information, only CMV serostatus was available.

Worth noting for this clone: Its matching antigen is unknown.

Trimming cost V 5 bases and J 12 bases, with 17 bases left between them. Germline V gene lookup returns CDR1 SGHTA and CDR2 FQGTGA. The CDR3 sequence is 13 residues long. The PCR ran on 60 Vbeta and 13 Jbeta primers. Assay used: immunoSEQ multiplex PCR; TCRdb lists only in-frame clones, some missing. In the table there are about 160,000 clones, around 76% of which are singletons. The origin of this receptor is a man aged 40-50 years in good health and CMV-seropositive. The sequencing input was PBMCs. V is TRBV7-3 and J is TRBJ2-1; D is perhaps TRBD1 (6 bases). The CDR3 nucleotides are TGTGCCAGCAGCCAGGACAGCCAAACATGGCAGTTCTTC. It codes for CASSQDSQTWQFF.